One and the same sample provided the 26 T cell receptor beta chains below, sequenced in a study of Graves' ophthalmopathy and Graves' hyperthyroidism. Scientists amplified the TCR beta CDR3 regions from RNA transcripts. The workflow started with a first-round RT-PCR run with HTBI primers and then moved on to a second-round multiplex PCR. MiXCR, run by TCRdb on the multiplex PCR reads, gives a single entry per CDR3 protein. The sample consists of under 400,000 distinct CDR3 sequences, 17% of them appearing once. Sequencing used peripheral blood. These receptors all stem from an adult man with Graves' ophthalmopathy.

The rearrangement links TRBV3-1 to TRBJ2-2; the D gene is possibly TRBD1 (5 bases). The CDR3 has 16 residues. Germline V CDR1 and CDR2: LGHDT, YNNKEL (reference sequence). The V gene lost 3 bases and the J gene lost 0 bases, with 11 bases spanning the gap. The CDR3, as DNA: TGTGCCAGCAGCCAGCCCCAGGGCACGAACACCGGGGAGCTGTTTTTT. Translation: CASSQPQGTNTGELFF.

This clonotype came up many times. V and J are TRBV12-3 or TRBV12-4 and TRBJ2-5; D is unresolved. Trimming shortened V by 7 bases and J by 3 bases, and 12 bases separated the two germline ends. The CDR3 has 13 residues. In DNA form, the CDR3 reads TGTGCCAGCAATGGGTTCTGGGAAGAGACCCAGTACTTC. It encodes CASNGFWEETQYF.

This clonotype occurred many times. The J gene is TRBJ1-1, the V gene TRBV9; D gene unclear. V was clipped by 4 bases and J by 3 bases, with 10 bases between them. Germline CDR1 reads SGDLS; CDR2 reads YYNGEE. This CDR3 has 13 amino acids. The CDR3: CASSRAHDTEAFF. CDR3 bases: TGTGCCAGCAGCAGGGCCCACGACACTGAAGCTTTCTTT.

This clonotype was found many times. The rearrangement links TRBV18 to TRBJ1-5; TRBD1 is a possible D gene (6 bases). This CDR3 is built from 13 residues. V was clipped by 2 bases and J by 8 bases, with 10 bases between them. Per the germline V gene, CDR1 is KGHSH and CDR2 is LQKENI. The CDR3 bases are TGTGCCAGCTCACCAAGCAGGGACAAGCCCCAGCATTTT. This codes for CASSPSRDKPQHF.

This clonotype has ten or more counts. The chain couples TRBV30 to TRBJ2-4; weak D call: TRBD2 (5 bases). From germline, CDR1 is GTSNPN and CDR2 SVGIG (reference sequence). CDR3 size: 14 residues. V lost 4 bases to trimming and J lost 8 bases, with 18 bases between them. CDR3 bases: TGTGCCTGGAATGCCGGGAACATGCGGGACATTCAGTACTTC. The encoded protein is CAWNAGNMRDIQYF.

This clonotype appeared a few times. V gene TRBV18 combines with J gene TRBJ2-7; D not certain. The ends were cut back, 3 bases at V and 1 base at J, with 16 bases in the middle. The CDR3 consists of 16 residues. Germline V gene data show CDR1 as KGHSH and CDR2 as LQKENI. For the CDR3, the DNA is TGTGCCAGCTCACCTGGAGCGCTAGAAATATCCTACGAGCAGTACTTC. It translates to CASSPGALEISYEQYF. The full variable domain, its missing parts supplied by reference TRBV18 and TRBJ2-7, is NAGVMQNPRHLVRRRGQEARLRCSPMKGHSHVYWYRQLPEEGLKFMVYLQKENIIDESGMPKERFSAEFPKEGPSILRIQQVVRGDSAAYFCASSPGALEISYEQYFGPGTRLTVT.

This clonotype was detected ten times or more. The chain combines TRBV7-2 with TRBJ2-7; D not resolved. Trimming took 3 bases from V and 6 from J, leaving 15 bases between them. Germline CDR1 reads SGHTA; CDR2 reads FQGNSA. The length of the CDR3 is 14 residues. The DNA for the CDR3 is TGTGCCAGCAGCTTTTCGTCCAGGTCCGGCGAGCAGTACTTC. Translating gives CASSFSSRSGEQYF.

This clonotype has a count of ten or more. The chain uses TRBV5-6 and TRBJ2-7; TRBD1 matches at 9 bases. Germline V CDR1 and CDR2: SGHDT, YYEEEE. The CDR3 length is 16 residues. After removal of 3 bases from V and 6 bases from J, the junction contained 13 bases not matched to a gene. CDR3 sequence (DNA): TGTGCCAGCAGCTACAAATGGACAGGGGTCACCTTCGAGCAGTACTTC. This translates into CASSYKWTGVTFEQYF.

The sample holds a few counts of this clonotype. The rearrangement links TRBV28 to TRBJ1-2; D call uncertain. CDR1 and CDR2 (germline): MDHEN, SYDVKM. The CDR3 contains 11 residues. V was clipped by 3 bases and J by 5 bases, with 4 bases between them. CDR3 region: CASSFEYGYTF. The CDR3 DNA is TGTGCCAGCAGTTTTGAGTATGGCTACACCTTC.

The gene calls are TRBV4-3 and TRBJ2-4, with D perhaps TRBD2 (6 bases). Germline lookup yields CDR1 LGHNA and CDR2 YSLEER. The V and J ends lost 0 bases and 0 bases respectively, with 18 bases between them. This CDR3 is 19 amino acids long. CDR3 coding DNA: TGCGCCAGCAGCCAAGATCTATTCGGGAGAAAGCAAGCCAAAAACATTCAGTACTTC. It encodes CASSQDLFGRKQAKNIQYF.

The gene calls are TRBV6-1 and TRBJ2-5; either TRBD1 or TRBD2 may fit D (5 bases each). From germline, CDR1 is MNHNS and CDR2 SASEGT. The CDR3 extends over 14 amino acids. The ends were cut back, 7 bases at V and 4 bases at J, with 16 bases in the middle. CDR3 DNA sequence: TGTGCCAGCAACCCCGGGGCATACGGAGAGACCCAGTACTTC. Residues: CASNPGAYGETQYF.

This clonotype appeared many times. The chain is built from TRBV7-8 and TRBJ2-7, with TRBD1 identical over 11 bases. Trimming cost V 6 bases and J 3 bases; bases outside gene matches: 4. CDR3 size: 14 residues. The germline CDR1 and CDR2 sequences are SGHVS and FQNEAQ. This CDR3 is CASSRTGGGYEQYF. In nucleotides, the CDR3 is TGTGCCAGCAGTCGGACAGGGGGCGGCTACGAGCAGTACTTC.

This chain uses TRBV28 with TRBJ2-4; no clear D. The germline V and J ends were trimmed by 3 bases and 7 bases, with 4 bases remaining between them. Germline-derived CDR1 and CDR2 are MDHEN and SYDVKM. The CDR3 consists of 11 residues. The CDR3 DNA reads as TGTGCCAGCAGTTTTGGGAACATTCAGTACTTC. The encoded protein is CASSFGNIQYF.

This clonotype has a count of ten or more. This rearrangement joins TRBV12-5 to TRBJ1-2; possibly TRBD1 for D (5 bases). CDR1 and CDR2 (germline): LGHNT, FRNRAP. V lost 1 base to trimming and J lost 8 bases, with 17 bases between them. CDR3 length: 15 residues. This CDR3 is CASGLEEGGAVGYTF. CDR3 DNA sequence: TGTGCTAGTGGTTTGGAAGAAGGCGGGGCAGTCGGCTACACCTTC.

This clonotype showed up many times. This chain uses TRBV28 with TRBJ2-7, with D unclear. The CDR3 runs to 13 residues. Germline CDR1 is MDHEN and CDR2 is SYDVKM. V lost 5 bases and J 3 bases, leaving 11 bases between the germline ends. CDR3 protein: CASSVDWGYEQYF. The CDR3 nucleotides read TGTGCCAGCAGTGTAGATTGGGGCTACGAGCAGTACTTC. The full variable domain, completed using reference TRBV28 and TRBJ2-7, is DVKVTQSSRYLVKRTGEKVFLECVQDMDHENMFWYRQDPGLGLRLIYFSYDVKMKEKGDIPEGYSVSREKKERFSLILESASTNQTSMYLCASSVDWGYEQYFGPGTRLTVT.

V usage is TRBV6-1 and J usage is TRBJ1-5, with 8 nucleotides matching TRBD1. The CDR3 extends over 15 amino acids. The J segment lost 7 bases and the V segment lost 2 bases, leaving 7 bases of the junction unmatched. From germline, CDR1 is MNHNS and CDR2 SASEGT. Here the CDR3 DNA reads TGTGCCAGCAGTGAAACTGGACAGGGTGGCCAGCCCCAGCATTTT. Encoded protein: CASSETGQGGQPQHF.

This clonotype was seen many times. The genes are TRBV6-5 and TRBJ2-1; possibly TRBD1 or TRBD2 for D (7 bases each). The CDR3 is made up of 15 amino acids. CDR1 is MNHEY, CDR2 SVGAGI, per germline. V shed 10 bases and J shed 5 bases, with 21 bases lying between them. This CDR3 reads CAIRGPSGGNNEQFF. In DNA form, the CDR3 reads TGTGCCATTAGGGGGCCTAGCGGAGGAAACAATGAGCAGTTCTTC.

In its sample, this clonotype was seen many times. V and J are TRBV30 and TRBJ1-2; D gene unclear. CDR3 length equals 15 residues. Germline CDR1 reads GTSNPN; CDR2 reads SVGIG (reference sequence). Trimming removed 3 bases from V and 0 bases from J, with 14 bases in between. The CDR3 here is CAWSPGVGTNYGYTF. CDR3 bases: TGTGCCTGGAGCCCCGGCGTGGGCACTAACTATGGCTACACCTTC.

This clonotype was seen a few times. V is TRBV11-2 and J is TRBJ2-5, with D perhaps given as TRBD1 or TRBD2 (5 bases each). The V end lost 5 bases, the J end lost 5 bases, and 18 bases lay between the germline ends. Germline V gene sequence: CDR1 SGHAT, CDR2 FQNNGV. The CDR3 contains 15 residues. CDR3 residues: CASSRPAAGMETQYF. The CDR3 region has the DNA TGTGCCAGCAGCCGCCCAGCGGCAGGGATGGAGACCCAGTACTTC.

The chain combines TRBV5-1 with TRBJ2-5; tentative D call: TRBD2 (5 bases). The CDR3 contains 14 residues. The ends were cut back, 2 bases at V and 3 bases at J, with 11 bases in the middle. The germline V gene encodes CDR1 SGHRS and CDR2 YFSETQ. CDR3 sequence (DNA): TGCGCCAGCAGCTTTGGAGCGAGGGAAGAGACCCAGTACTTC. Translated, it gives CASSFGAREETQYF. Variable domain in full (rest from reference TRBV5-1 and TRBJ2-5): KAGVTQTPRYLIKTRGQQVTLSCSPISGHRSVSWYQQTPGQGLQFLFEYFSETQRNKGNFPGRFSGRQFSNSRSEMNVSTLELGDSALYLCASSFGAREETQYFGPGTRLLVL.

CDR3 protein: CASSRARVVRWQPQHF. In nucleotides, the CDR3 is TGTGCCAGCAGCCGGGCCAGGGTAGTGAGGTGGCAGCCCCAGCATTTT. J is TRBJ1-5 and V is TRBV6-2 or TRBV6-3; D might be TRBD1 (5 bases). The CDR3 is made up of 16 amino acids. V was cut by 6 bases and J by 7 bases, with 22 bases left in between. Germline CDR1 and CDR2: MNHEY and SVGEGT.

There are a few counts of this clonotype. The V gene is TRBV11-3, the J gene TRBJ2-2; TRBD2 matches at 11 bases. The germline V gene encodes CDR1 SGHNT and CDR2 YENEEA. The ends lost 5 bases at V and 5 bases at J; junction bases unmatched: 4. CDR3 length: 15 amino acids. CDR3 sequence (DNA): TGTGCCAGCAGCACAACTAGCGGGAGTACCGGGGAGCTGTTTTTT. It translates to CASSTTSGSTGELFF.

This clonotype was found many times. V and J are TRBV29-1 and TRBJ2-7; the match to TRBD2 covers 10 bases. This CDR3 is built from 14 residues. Germline lookup yields CDR1 SQVTM and CDR2 ANQGSEA. The junction had 7 bases not matched to a gene; V was cut back by 3 bases and J by 5 bases. CDR3 sequence (DNA): TGCAGCGTTGACTCTCTAGCGGGGGACGACGAGCAGTACTTC. Amino acids: CSVDSLAGDDEQYF.

In this sample, this clonotype turned up many times. In nucleotides, the CDR3 is TGTGCCAGCAGCCAAGCGGCCTACCCGACGGACGAGCAGTACTTC. Protein: CASSQAAYPTDEQYF. The chain recombines TRBV4-2 with TRBJ2-7, with no clear D. The germline gives CDR1 LGHNA, CDR2 YNFKEQ. Trimming left V 1 base short and J 5 bases short, with 15 bases between. The CDR3 runs 15 residues.

Ten or more counts support this clonotype. V gene TRBV28 combines with J gene TRBJ1-5; maybe TRBD1 (5 bases). Trimming stripped 6 bases from V and 5 bases from J, with 20 bases between. Germline CDR1 MDHEN, CDR2 SYDVKM. CDR3 length equals 16 residues. In DNA, the CDR3 is TGTGCCAGCAGCCCCGGGACGTCTCACACCCATCAGCCCCAGCATTTT. Encoded protein: CASSPGTSHTHQPQHF.

This clonotype appeared many times. This sequence joins TRBV2 and TRBJ2-5, with TRBD2 identical over 13 bases. V shed 7 bases and J 4 bases; nucleotides not matched to a gene: 9. This CDR3 is 16 amino acids long. Germline V gene sequence: CDR1 SNHLY, CDR2 FYNNEI. As DNA, the CDR3 is TGTGCCAGCACAAAGGGACTAGCGGGATCCGGAGAGACCCAGTACTTC. Its protein product is CASTKGLAGSGETQYF.